These 23 T cell receptor beta chains originate from one sample sequenced in a study of cytomegalovirus exposure and HLA in healthy donors. Both 60 Vbeta primers and 13 Jbeta primers went into the PCR. Measured with immunoSEQ multiplex PCR; TCRdb has only the in-frame clones, and not every one. The sample contains 30,000 to 45,000 clones, roughly 90% of which appear only once. The sample consisted of PBMCs. These receptors came from a woman aged 40 to 55 in good health and CMV-seropositive.

This clone was observed a few times. The chain combines TRBV5-1 with TRBJ2-5; 8 bases fit TRBD1. The germline V gene has CDR1 SGHRS and CDR2 YFSETQ. The CDR3 length is 13 residues. J lost 3 bases, V lost 4 bases, and 2 bases had no gene match. This CDR3 is CASSQGAEETQYF. In DNA form, the CDR3 reads TGCGCCAGCAGCCAGGGGGCAGAAGAGACCCAGTACTTC.

This chain connects TRBV4-1 to TRBJ2-7; a weak D match, TRBD1 (7 bases). Trimming left V 1 base short and J 0 bases short, with 16 bases between. CDR1 MGHRA and CDR2 YSYEKL come from the germline V gene. This CDR3 is built from 17 residues. The CDR3 DNA sequence: TGCGCCAGCAGCCAAGCTTTGGCGGGACAGTTCTCCTACGAGCAGTACTTC. Protein sequence: CASSQALAGQFSYEQYF.

The rearrangement links TRBV7-2 to TRBJ1-6; the D is unclear. Trimming left V 4 bases short and J 5 bases short, with 6 bases between. CDR3 length: 13 residues. CDR1 and CDR2 (germline): SGHTA, FQGNSA. Written as DNA, the CDR3 is TGTGCCAGCAGCTCCCCCAATAATTCACCCCTCCACTTT. Amino acid sequence: CASSSPNNSPLHF.

The V gene is TRBV5-1, the J gene TRBJ2-1, with 10 bases that match TRBD2. The V gene end was trimmed by 1 base and the J gene end by 7 bases; junction bases not matched to a gene: 5. The germline V gene has CDR1 SGHRS and CDR2 YFSETQ. CDR3 length: 15 residues. In DNA, the CDR3 is TGCGCCAGCAGCTTGAGGAGCGGGGGGGGGAATGAGCAGTTCTTC. Protein product: CASSLRSGGGNEQFF.

J is TRBJ2-3 and V is TRBV4-3; D is possibly TRBD2 (6 bases). CDR3 length: 16 residues. Per the germline V gene, CDR1 is LGHNA and CDR2 is YSLEER. Deletions cut 0 bases from V and 2 bases from J, with 12 bases between. The DNA for the CDR3 is TGCGCCAGCAGCCAAGATCCGGACTACAACACAGATACGCAGTATTTT. Its translation: CASSQDPDYNTDTQYF.

The chain carries TRBV7-3 and TRBJ2-3, with D perhaps TRBD1 (5 bases). CDR1 and CDR2 from the germline V gene are SGHTA and FQGTGA. This CDR3 has 15 amino acids. The V gene lost 6 bases and the J gene lost 4 bases, with 17 bases spanning the gap. CDR3 region: CASSFKGIGADTQYF. The CDR3 DNA reads as TGTGCCAGCAGTTTCAAGGGTATAGGGGCAGATACGCAGTATTTT. Full variable domain (outside the CDR3, taken from reference TRBV7-3 and TRBJ2-3): GAGVSQTPSNKVTEKGKYVELRCDPISGHTALYWYRQSLGQGPEFLIYFQGTGAADDSGLPNDRFFAVRPEGSVSTLKIQRTERGDSAVYLCASSFKGIGADTQYFGPGTRLTVL.

This sequence joins TRBV7-2 and TRBJ2-3, with 7 positions matching TRBD2. This CDR3 comprises 16 residues. Per germline, CDR1 SGHTA and CDR2 FQGNSA. V gave up 7 bases and J gave up 4 bases; unmatched junction bases: 14. The CDR3 loop reads CASITWGGGLADTQYF. CDR3 DNA: TGTGCCAGCATCACCTGGGGGGGAGGGTTAGCAGATACGCAGTATTTT.

The rearrangement links TRBV2 to TRBJ2-7; D is perhaps TRBD1 (6 bases). Trimming took off 3 bases at V and 3 bases at J, with 18 bases between the two ends. Germline V CDR1 and CDR2: SNHLY, FYNNEI. The CDR3 runs 16 residues. The CDR3 DNA is TGTGCCAGCAGTGACCCTGCAGGGGTGGCGGGCTACGAGCAGTACTTC. It translates to CASSDPAGVAGYEQYF. The complete variable domain, with remaining parts taken from reference TRBV2 and TRBJ2-7, reads EPEVTQTPSHQVTQMGQEVILRCVPISNHLYFYWYRQILGQKVEFLVSFYNNEISEKSEIFDDQFSVERPDGSNFTLKIRSTKLEDSAMYFCASSDPAGVAGYEQYFGPGTRLTVT.

The chain employs TRBV5-1 and TRBJ2-7; 7 bases fit TRBD1. Looked up from germline, CDR1 is SGHRS and CDR2 is YFSETQ. The CDR3 is made up of 13 amino acids. With V trimmed by 0 bases and J by 7 bases, 4 bases remained unmatched. The CDR3 is CASSLEGAREQYF. The CDR3 region has the DNA TGCGCCAGCAGCTTGGAGGGGGCGAGGGAGCAGTACTTC.

Details on this clone: The junction shows a germline mismatch at one end, possibly a read error. This chain uses TRBV7-9 with TRBJ2-7; D perhaps matches TRBD2 (5 bases). Germline V gives CDR1 SEHNR, CDR2 FQNEAQ (reference sequence). This CDR3 is built from 12 residues. The CDR3 nucleotides read TGTTCCAGGAGGTTGGCCGGATACGAGCAGTACTTC. Translated: CSRRLAGYEQYF.

The table lists this clone with a count of one. V and J are TRBV30 and TRBJ1-3; D is undetermined. This CDR3 comprises 15 residues. The germline V gene encodes CDR1 GTSNPN and CDR2 SVGIG (reference sequence). The ends were cut back, 5 bases at V and 0 bases at J, with 14 bases in the middle. CDR3 sequence: CAWEWSRSSGNTIYF. Here the CDR3 DNA reads TGTGCCTGGGAGTGGTCAAGAAGCTCTGGAAACACCATATATTTT. The full variable domain, completed using reference TRBV30 and TRBJ1-3, is SQTIHQWPATLVQPVGSPLSLECTVEGTSNPNLYWYRQAAGRGLQLLFYSVGIGQISSEVPQNLSASRPQDRQFILSSKKLLLSDSGFYLCAWEWSRSSGNTIYFGEGSWLTVV.

The V call is TRBV9, the J call TRBJ2-2; D is possibly TRBD2 (5 bases). The CDR3 loop spans 16 amino acids. The V end was cut by 4 bases, the J end by 1 base, with 14 bases between. CDR1 and CDR2 (germline): SGDLS, YYNGEE. The CDR3 DNA reads as TGTGCCAGCAGCACGTGGGGAAGCGGGAACACCGGGGAGCTGTTTTTT. Residues: CASSTWGSGNTGELFF.

The V gene is TRBV25-1, the J gene TRBJ2-5; TRBD2 agrees at 11 bases. CDR1 MGHDK and CDR2 SYGVNS come from the germline V gene. V shed 6 bases and J 4 bases; nucleotides not matched to a gene: 1. This CDR3 spans 13 amino acids. The CDR3 loop is CASRLAGAETQYF. CDR3 bases: TGTGCCAGCAGACTAGCGGGGGCAGAGACCCAGTACTTC.

The V call is TRBV6-5, the J call TRBJ1-1; 7 nucleotides align to TRBD1. Germline V lookup: CDR1 MNHEY, CDR2 SVGAGI. After removal of 5 bases from V and 5 bases from J, the junction contained 5 bases not matched to a gene. This CDR3 is 13 amino acids long. Here the CDR3 reads CASSKQGRTEAFF. The CDR3 nucleotides are TGTGCCAGCAGTAAACAGGGGAGGACTGAAGCTTTCTTT.

This clone was observed a single time. The chain is built from TRBV7-9 and TRBJ1-5; TRBD1 might be the D (5 bases). This CDR3 has 14 residues. V was pared by 5 bases and J by 5 bases, with 13 bases between. The germline V gene has CDR1 SEHNR and CDR2 FQNEAQ (reference sequence). The CDR3 coding sequence is TGTGCCAGCAGCCCCGCCGGGGGGGATCAGCCCCAGCATTTT. It translates to CASSPAGGDQPQHF.

J is TRBJ2-3 and V is TRBV29-1; TRBD2 matches at 10 bases. The CDR3 contains 14 residues. Germline V lookup: CDR1 SQVTM, CDR2 ANQGSEA. With 5 bases clipped from V and 9 bases from J, the junction kept 11 bases outside the gene matches. The CDR3 DNA is TGCAGCGTTAAAGCGGGGGGGACGCTAGGCACGCAGTATTTT. It translates to CSVKAGGTLGTQYF.

This rearrangement joins TRBV7-9 to TRBJ2-2; tentative D call: TRBD1 (7 bases). The CDR3 loop spans 13 amino acids. V shed 11 bases and J shed 4 bases, with 14 bases lying between them. The germline gives CDR1 SEHNR, CDR2 FQNEAQ (reference sequence). The CDR3 loop reads CAPQGGRTGELFF. DNA of the CDR3: TGTGCCCCCCAGGGGGGCCGCACCGGGGAGCTGTTTTTT.

The gene calls are TRBV10-3 and TRBJ2-3; 9 nucleotides match TRBD2. With 10 bases clipped from V and 0 bases from J, the junction kept 17 bases outside the gene matches. The CDR3 loop spans 18 amino acids. CDR1 is ENHRY, CDR2 SYGVKD, per germline. The CDR3 sequence: CATALKRGDLPSTDTQYF. Written as DNA, the CDR3 is TGTGCCACCGCATTAAAGCGGGGGGACCTCCCTAGCACAGATACGCAGTATTTT.

The chain links TRBV6-5 to TRBJ2-1; D ambiguous. Germline V lookup: CDR1 MNHEY, CDR2 SVGAGI. The CDR3 extends over 16 amino acids. Trimming stripped 0 bases from V and 0 bases from J, with 9 bases between. In DNA, the CDR3 is TGTGCCAGCAGTTACTCGACGGGTCGCTCCTACAATGAGCAGTTCTTC. It yields the protein CASSYSTGRSYNEQFF.

This chain links TRBV7-2 with TRBJ1-2; D remains unclear. V gave up 3 bases and J gave up 3 bases, with 11 bases separating them. In germline, CDR1 is SGHTA, CDR2 FQGNSA. The CDR3 runs 14 residues. The CDR3 DNA reads as TGTGCCAGCAGCTTGGTTCCGGGTGACTATGGCTACACCTTC. It yields the protein CASSLVPGDYGYTF. Supplemented by reference TRBV7-2 and TRBJ1-2, the full variable domain reads GAGVSQSPSNKVTEKGKDVELRCDPISGHTALYWYRQSLGQGLEFLIYFQGNSAPDKSGLPSDRFSAERTGGSVSTLTIQRTQQEDSAVYLCASSLVPGDYGYTFGSGTRLTVV.

The chain is built from TRBV7-2 and TRBJ1-1; no clear D gene. Germline CDR1 is SGHTA and CDR2 is FQGNSA. This CDR3 comprises 14 residues. V was pared by 5 bases and J by 1 base, with 11 bases between. The CDR3 protein is CASSPRSGNTEAFF. The CDR3 region has the DNA TGTGCCAGCAGCCCCAGGTCAGGGAACACTGAAGCTTTCTTT.

This rearrangement joins TRBV18 to TRBJ2-7; 7 bases fit TRBD1. V gave up 0 bases and J gave up 6 bases; unmatched junction bases: 8. This CDR3 comprises 15 residues. Germline CDR1 is KGHSH and CDR2 is LQKENI. The CDR3 spells CASSPPPDRAGEQYF. In nucleotides, the CDR3 is TGTGCCAGCTCACCACCGCCAGACAGGGCGGGCGAGCAGTACTTC.

The V call is TRBV7-9, the J call TRBJ1-4; perhaps TRBD1 as D (5 bases). Germline V gene data show CDR1 as SEHNR and CDR2 as FQNEAQ (reference sequence). The CDR3 length is 15 residues. The V gene lost 2 bases and the J gene lost 7 bases, with 14 bases spanning the gap. CDR3 coding DNA: TGTGCCAGCAGCTTATTGGGGCAGGGTTCTGAAAAACTGTTTTTT. Its protein is CASSLLGQGSEKLFF.